There are many counts of the clone carrying this T cell receptor (beta chain). Its antigen remains unknown. Its ends do not fully match the called genes, so a read error is possible. Those patients picked for sequencing had displayed CD8+CD57+ cell expansion on flow cytometry. As a group, the patients uniformly had severe acquired aplastic anemia. This entry comes from a study of CD8+CD57+ T cells in acquired aplastic anemia. Study at large: On average, sorted CD4+ and CD8+ cells gave 3.2 ug of DNA. Findings of the study overall: Controls and patients did not differ significantly in CD8+ Simpson's diversity. A set of twenty-nine CD8+ CDR3 sequences was shared between patients and controls, and these sequences appeared highly expressed in patients.

The use of genomic DNA as template underpinned the TCR beta VDJ and CDR3 profiling. MiXCR, applied by TCRdb to the reads, yields one record per CDR3 protein. The sample holds fewer than 200,000 distinct CDR3 sequences, roughly 50% seen once. This TCR was recovered from a human donor with aplastic anemia. The specimen was sorted CD4+, CD8+, or CD8+CD57+ T cells (not recorded which) from PBMCs.

CDR3 amino acids: CASYAQPYEQYF. CDR3 nucleotide sequence: TGTGCCAGCTACGCTCAACCCTACGAACAGTACTTC. This rearrangement joins TRBV2 to TRBJ2-7; D uncertain. The V gene's germline CDR1 is SNHLY and CDR2 FYNNEI. CDR3 size: 12 residues. Based on the CDR3 plus reference TRBV2 and TRBJ2-7, the full variable domain is EPEVTQTPSHQVTQMGQEVILRCVPISNHLYFYWYRQILGQKVEFLVSFYNNEISEKSEIFDDQFSVERPDGSNFTLKIRSTKLEDSAMYFCASYAQPYEQYFGPGTRLTVT.